This paragraph covers one TCR beta chain sequence. The record originates from a study of CD8 T cells in Susac syndrome. In the study overall: Patients with Susac syndrome were therapy-naive, treated with corticosteroids, or treated with intravenous immunoglobulin alone when blood was collected.

After extraction with the RNeasy kit, roughly 0.45 to 1 ug of the RNA was reverse transcribed using random hexamers. TCRdb analysed the immunoSEQ multiplex PCR reads with MiXCR anew, one entry per CDR3 protein. This sample has fewer than 85,000 distinct CDR3 sequences, with around 94% found just once. Germline CDR1 DFQATT, CDR2 SNEGSKA (reference sequence). V lost 0 bases to trimming and J lost 5 bases, with 11 bases between them. The CDR3 consists of 15 residues. Patients with Susac syndrome met diagnostic criteria that were recently defined for definite or probable disease. Sequences were obtained from CD8+ T cells from PBMCs. The sequence was obtained from a human donor with Susac syndrome. The chain joins TRBV20-1 to TRBJ1-6; D possibly corresponds to TRBD1 (5 bases). CDR3 DNA: TGCAGTGCTAGAGATCGGCAGGGTAATAATTCACCCCTCCACTTT. Translated, it gives CSARDRQGNNSPLHF.